The 14 T cell receptor beta chains below come from one sample, sequenced in a study of blood T cell repertoires in COVID-19. Assay: immunoSEQ multiplex PCR; the TCRdb copy retains only in-frame clones and omits some. The data contain 98,000 or so clones, roughly nine tenths of them singletons. Sequencing input: peripheral blood. These receptors were collected from a human donor in a cohort sampled during active COVID-19.

The chain joins TRBV5-1 to TRBJ1-1; 8 bases line up with TRBD1. Trimming at V came to 2 bases and at J to 3 bases, leaving 12 bases not matched to a gene. This CDR3 region has 17 residues. Germline CDR1 reads SGHRS; CDR2 reads YFSETQ. CDR3 sequence: CASSLRTGLEGDTEAFF. The CDR3 nucleotides read TGCGCCAGCAGCTTAAGGACAGGGCTTGAAGGGGACACTGAAGCTTTCTTT.

The genes are TRBV7-9 and TRBJ1-2; 10 nucleotides line up with TRBD1. This CDR3 comprises 15 residues. V lost 4 bases, J lost 3 bases, and 5 bases stayed unmatched. Germline lookup yields CDR1 SEHNR and CDR2 FQNEAQ (reference sequence). CDR3 protein: CASSSIGQGDYGYTF. The CDR3 DNA follows: TGTGCCAGCAGCTCGATCGGACAGGGGGACTATGGCTACACCTTC.

The chain is built from TRBV9 and TRBJ2-1; D unclear. V lost 0 bases to trimming and J lost 8 bases, with 12 bases between them. CDR3 length equals 14 residues. Germline assignment: CDR1 SGDLS and CDR2 YYNGEE. The DNA for the CDR3 is TGTGCCAGCAGCGTAGGTCCAGGTTTCCATGAGCAGTTCTTC. It specifies CASSVGPGFHEQFF.

This clone was seen more than once but under ten times. The rearrangement links TRBV7-5 to TRBJ1-5; TRBD1 is the table's D call and was not checked against the DNA. TRBV7-5 is a known pseudogene. The CDR3 length is 18 residues. CDR3 region: CARSLALQGAASNQPQHF. As DNA, the CDR3 is TGTGCCAGAAGCTTAGCGCTTCAGGGGGCGGCCTCAAATCAGCCCCAGCATTTT.

The rearrangement joins TRBV7-9 to TRBJ2-5; 9 positions match TRBD2. CDR3 length equals 15 residues. The J segment lost 5 bases and the V segment lost 4 bases, leaving 8 bases of the junction unmatched. CDR1 is SEHNR, CDR2 FQNEAQ, per germline (reference sequence). The CDR3 spells CASSSSSGSIETQYF. The CDR3 region has the DNA TGTGCCAGCAGCTCCAGTAGCGGGAGTATTGAGACCCAGTACTTC. Full variable domain (rest looked up from reference TRBV7-9 and TRBJ2-5): DTGVSQNPRHKITKRGQNVTFRCDPISEHNRLYWYRQTLGQGPEFLTYFQNEAQLEKSRLLSDRFSAERPKGSFSTLEIQRTEQGDSAMYLCASSSSSGSIETQYFGPGTRLLVL.

V usage is TRBV19 and J usage is TRBJ2-7, with 9 bases identical to TRBD1. The CDR3 covers 15 residues. Unmatched junction bases numbered 11, after V lost 9 bases and J lost 2 bases. The germline CDR1 and CDR2 sequences are LNHDA and SQIVND (reference sequence). The CDR3 DNA reads TGTGCCAGCACCGATCGACAGGGGGGTACCTACGAGCAGTACTTC. This gives the protein CASTDRQGGTYEQYF.

The rearrangement links TRBV12-2 to TRBJ2-7; the tabulated D call, TRBD1, remains unverified against the DNA. TRBV12-2 is given as a pseudogene. The CDR3 spans 17 residues. The CDR3 here is CASRLALSRGQGYEQYF. Here the CDR3 DNA reads TGTGCAAGTCGCTTAGCGCTGTCTAGGGGACAGGGGTACGAGCAGTACTTC.

Only a few counts were recorded for this clone. The V and J genes are TRBV4-2 and TRBJ1-2; 10 bases line up with TRBD1. Germline assignment: CDR1 LGHNA and CDR2 YNFKEQ. Germline trimming cut 1 base from V and 2 bases from J; bases unmatched to any gene: 4. This CDR3 spans 16 amino acids. This chain's CDR3 is CASSQGPDRGNYGYTF. CDR3 sequence (DNA): TGTGCCAGCAGCCAAGGCCCGGACAGGGGGAACTATGGCTACACCTTC.

The chain carries TRBV7-6 and TRBJ2-1; TRBD2 aligns across 7 bases. The germline gives CDR1 SGHVS, CDR2 FNYEAQ. The CDR3 has 13 amino acids. With 4 bases clipped from V and 8 bases from J, the junction kept 5 bases outside the gene matches. CDR3 amino acids: CASSSAAGYEQFF. DNA for the CDR3: TGTGCCAGCAGCTCAGCAGCGGGGTATGAGCAGTTCTTC.

V usage is TRBV4-2 and J usage is TRBJ2-1; TRBD2 matches at 8 bases. This CDR3 is 15 amino acids long. With V trimmed by 0 bases and J by 3 bases, 1 base remained unmatched. Germline V gene data show CDR1 as LGHNA and CDR2 as YNFKEQ. CDR3 in DNA: TGTGCCAGCAGCCAAGAAAGCGGGGGCTACAATGAGCAGTTCTTC. Amino acids: CASSQESGGYNEQFF.

The chain couples TRBV5-6 to TRBJ2-5; 7 positions agree with TRBD2. This CDR3 contains 15 residues. Germline trimming cut 2 bases from V and 2 bases from J; bases unmatched to any gene: 6. Per the germline V gene, CDR1 is SGHDT and CDR2 is YYEEEE. CDR3 bases: TGTGCCAGCAGCTTCCGGGACTACCCACAAGAGACCCAGTACTTC. Protein: CASSFRDYPQETQYF.

V and J are TRBV6-2 or TRBV6-3 and TRBJ1-2; 7 nucleotides match TRBD1. The CDR3 spans 14 residues. Germline assignment: CDR1 MNHEY and CDR2 SVGEGT. The trim removed 4 bases at V and 7 bases at J, leaving 9 bases unmatched. The CDR3, as DNA: TGTGCCAGCAGTTTACCCTGGCAGGGGGTTGGCTACACCTTC. Translation gives CASSLPWQGVGYTF.

This chain uses TRBV11-2 with TRBJ1-1; no reliable D call. The V gene's germline CDR1 is SGHAT and CDR2 FQNNGV. The CDR3 extends over 11 amino acids. The ends were cut back, 2 bases at V and 8 bases at J, with 6 bases in the middle. The CDR3 protein is CASSLTDEAFF. CDR3 coding DNA: TGTGCCAGCAGCTTAACAGACGAAGCTTTCTTT.

The rearrangement joins TRBV28 to TRBJ1-2; weak D call: TRBD1 (6 bases). Trimming cost V 1 base and J 12 bases, with 21 bases left between them. The CDR3 runs to 15 residues. Germline CDR1 is MDHEN and CDR2 is SYDVKM. The CDR3 region has the DNA TGTGCCAGCAGTTTATCAGGCAGGGGCCAGACGAGAAACACCTTC. This codes for CASSLSGRGQTRNTF.